Below, 27 T cell receptor beta chains from the same sample are listed, as sequenced in a study of blood T cell repertoires in COVID-19. The assay was immunoSEQ multiplex PCR, and TCRdb's table has in-frame clones only and misses some. The sample consists of about 61,000 clones, approximately 87% of them appearing once. Sequenced: peripheral blood. Every receptor here comes from a man between 60 and 75 years old with acute or convalescent COVID-19.

The chain couples TRBV5-8 to TRBJ2-4; D not resolved. Germline values: CDR1 SGHTS, CDR2 YDEGEE. CDR3 length: 16 amino acids. V shed 4 bases and J shed 0 bases, with 14 bases lying between them. CDR3: CASSPRQTLAKNIQYF. The CDR3 region has the DNA TGTGCCAGCAGCCCTCGGCAGACACTAGCCAAAAACATTCAGTACTTC.

CDR3 loop: CASSLNRGDDGYTF. CDR3 nucleotide sequence: TGTGCCAGCAGCTTGAACAGGGGGGATGATGGCTACACCTTC. The genes are TRBV11-2 and TRBJ1-2; TRBD1 aligns across 8 bases. From germline, CDR1 is SGHAT and CDR2 FQNNGV. CDR3 size: 14 residues. V trimming: 3 bases; J trimming: 6 bases; junction bases outside the gene matches: 6.

The chain links TRBV2 to TRBJ2-7; perhaps TRBD1 as D (5 bases). Looked up from germline, CDR1 is SNHLY and CDR2 is FYNNEI. V dropped 1 base and J dropped 2 bases, with 9 bases sitting between them. The CDR3 covers 14 residues. The CDR3 sequence: CASSEGAGPYEQYF. CDR3 sequence (DNA): TGTGCCAGCAGTGAAGGGGCAGGGCCCTACGAGCAGTACTTC.

This chain links TRBV19 with TRBJ2-2, with 10 bases fitting TRBD1. The junction had 17 bases not matched to a gene; V was cut back by 11 bases and J by 5 bases. The CDR3 runs 17 residues. Per the germline V gene, CDR1 is LNHDA and CDR2 is SQIVND (reference sequence). The CDR3 DNA sequence: TGTGCCGCGAGGGACAGGGGAAAGGGGGATTCGACCGGGGAGCTGTTTTTT. Its translation: CAARDRGKGDSTGELFF.

The V and J genes are TRBV27 and TRBJ1-4, with TRBD1 as a possible D gene (6 bases). The germline V gene has CDR1 MNHEY and CDR2 SMNVEV (reference sequence). Trimming stripped 6 bases from V and 7 bases from J, with 30 bases between. This CDR3 is 19 amino acids long. Here the CDR3 reads CASRSFPGGSLMDGEKLFF. Written as DNA, the CDR3 is TGTGCCAGCAGGTCCTTCCCGGGGGGCAGCCTCATGGACGGTGAAAAACTGTTTTTT.

The V gene is TRBV7-2, the J gene TRBJ2-1, with 12 bases fitting TRBD2. The CDR3 sequence is 17 residues long. The germline CDR1 and CDR2 sequences are SGHTA and FQGNSA. V trimming: 5 bases; J trimming: 9 bases; junction bases outside the gene matches: 14. The CDR3 protein is CASSTLAGGPLRSEQFF. In nucleotides, the CDR3 is TGTGCCAGCAGCACACTAGCGGGGGGACCCTTGCGGAGTGAGCAGTTCTTC.

The chain has TRBV18 and TRBJ2-7, with D possibly TRBD2 on 6 matching bases. Germline CDR1 and CDR2: KGHSH and LQKENI. V shed 3 bases and J shed 0 bases, with 12 bases lying between them. The CDR3 loop spans 15 amino acids. This CDR3 is CASSPPGRPSYEQYF. The DNA of the CDR3 is TGTGCCAGCTCACCCCCGGGGAGGCCCTCCTACGAGCAGTACTTC.

The V gene is TRBV4-1, the J gene TRBJ1-4, with D unresolved. The CDR3 has 14 amino acids. Germline V gives CDR1 MGHRA, CDR2 YSYEKL. V was pared by 3 bases and J by 4 bases, with 9 bases between. CDR3 nucleotides: TGCGCCAGCAGCCAGGGCCTCAATAATGAAAAACTGTTTTTT. It encodes CASSQGLNNEKLFF.

This clone showed up just a few times. Other DNA sequences of this sample code for an identical CDR3. The chain carries TRBV10-1 and TRBJ1-1, with 7 bases that match TRBD1. Germline assignment: CDR1 WNHNN and CDR2 SYGVQD (reference sequence). The trim removed 8 bases at V and 2 bases at J, leaving 5 bases unmatched. This CDR3 spans 13 amino acids. The chain's CDR3 is CASRTGRNTEAFF. The DNA of the CDR3 is TGCGCCAGCCGGACAGGAAGAAACACTGAAGCTTTCTTT.

V gene TRBV6-5 combines with J gene TRBJ1-4, with 10 bases aligning to TRBD1. Germline values: CDR1 MNHEY, CDR2 SVGAGI. Trimming cost V 4 bases and J 7 bases; bases outside gene matches: 6. The CDR3 totals 15 residues. The DNA of the CDR3 is TGTGCCAGCAGTTTCCGGACAGGGGGAAGTGAAAAACTGTTTTTT. Its translation is CASSFRTGGSEKLFF.

This chain joins TRBV12-3 or TRBV12-4 and TRBJ1-1; 8 bases line up with TRBD1. The V segment lost 6 bases and the J segment 8 bases; nucleotides outside the gene matches: 5. The CDR3 extends over 12 amino acids. The CDR3 nucleotides are TGTGCCAGCAGGAGCCGGGACAGGGAAGCTTTCTTT. Amino acids: CASRSRDREAFF.

The rearrangement links TRBV7-2 to TRBJ2-5, with 9 bases matching TRBD2. Germline trimming cut 1 base from V and 5 bases from J; bases unmatched to any gene: 5. Germline V gene sequence: CDR1 SGHTA, CDR2 FQGNSA. The CDR3 loop spans 15 amino acids. The CDR3 loop reads CASSLGAGGRETQYF. The CDR3 nucleotides are TGTGCCAGCAGCTTAGGAGCGGGGGGTCGGGAGACCCAGTACTTC.

This clone was picked up a small number of times. The chain uses TRBV4-2 and TRBJ2-1, with 11 bases matching TRBD2. Germline trimming cut 0 bases from V and 10 bases from J; bases unmatched to any gene: 8. There are 16 residues in the CDR3. Germline CDR1 LGHNA, CDR2 YNFKEQ. The CDR3 reads CASSQDGTSGGGEQFF. The CDR3 DNA sequence: TGTGCCAGCAGCCAAGATGGAACTAGCGGGGGCGGAGAGCAGTTCTTC.

The genes are TRBV3-1 (or the pseudogene TRBV3-2) and TRBJ1-5; perhaps TRBD1 as D (5 bases). The CDR3 consists of 14 residues. V lost 0 bases and J lost 6, with 9 bases in between. Germline CDR1 reads LGHDT; CDR2 reads YNNKEL (reference sequence). CDR3: CASSQEGVSQPQHF. The CDR3 nucleotides are TGTGCCAGCAGCCAAGAAGGGGTTTCTCAGCCCCAGCATTTT.

The chain combines TRBV7-2 with TRBJ2-2; D is unresolved. From germline, CDR1 is SGHTA and CDR2 FQGNSA. The CDR3 covers 12 residues. Trimming pared 1 base from V and 9 bases from J, leaving 6 bases between. The CDR3 region is CASSLGGRELFF. CDR3 in DNA: TGTGCCAGCAGCTTAGGCGGCCGGGAGCTGTTTTTT.

The table lists this clone with a count of one. The chain uses TRBV14 and TRBJ1-3; 9 positions match TRBD1. With V trimmed by 2 bases and J by 4 bases, 6 bases remained unmatched. The CDR3 extends over 16 amino acids. Germline V lookup: CDR1 SGHDN, CDR2 FVKESK. Here the CDR3 reads CASSQTQGARGNTIYF. CDR3 nucleotide sequence: TGTGCCAGCAGCCAAACACAGGGGGCACGAGGAAACACCATATATTTT.

V gene TRBV4-1 combines with J gene TRBJ2-5, with TRBD2 as a possible D gene (6 bases). CDR3 length: 14 amino acids. The V gene's germline CDR1 is MGHRA and CDR2 YSYEKL. V was shortened by 0 bases and J by 5 bases, with 10 bases between the two germline ends. Here the CDR3 reads CASSQDPSGETQYF. DNA of the CDR3: TGCGCCAGCAGCCAAGATCCCAGCGGGGAGACCCAGTACTTC.

The chain joins TRBV4-1 to TRBJ1-1; D gene uncertain. This CDR3 has 16 residues. In germline, CDR1 is MGHRA, CDR2 YSYEKL. V lost 1 base to trimming and J lost 5 bases, with 17 bases between them. CDR3 amino acids: CASSQVLRRMWTEAFF. The CDR3, as DNA: TGCGCCAGCAGCCAAGTTCTTAGGAGGATGTGGACTGAAGCTTTCTTT.

The rearrangement uses TRBV4-3 and TRBJ2-1; 11 nucleotides align to TRBD2. The J segment lost 10 bases and the V segment lost 0 bases, leaving 8 bases of the junction unmatched. Germline CDR1 reads LGHNA; CDR2 reads YSLEER. The CDR3 spans 16 residues. CDR3 in DNA: TGCGCCAGCAGCCAAGATAAACTAGCGGGGGCAAACGAGCAGTTCTTC. Translation gives CASSQDKLAGANEQFF.

The chain employs TRBV27 and TRBJ1-1, with D maybe TRBD1 (6 bases). The CDR3 extends over 16 amino acids. Germline CDR1 is MNHEY and CDR2 is SMNVEV (reference sequence). V was pared by 5 bases and J by 0 bases, with 16 bases between. CDR3 protein: CASSPPTGTMNTEAFF. For the CDR3, the DNA is TGTGCCAGCAGTCCGCCGACAGGCACAATGAACACTGAAGCTTTCTTT.

The gene calls are TRBV10-3 and TRBJ2-1; TRBD2 matches 10 bases. Germline V lookup: CDR1 ENHRY, CDR2 SYGVKD. V shed 8 bases, J shed 8 bases, and the junction held 9 bases outside the gene matches. This CDR3 contains 14 residues. As DNA, the CDR3 is TGTGCCATCCTGGGTAGCGGGGGGTTCGATGAGCAGTTCTTC. As protein: CAILGSGGFDEQFF.

The CDR3 reads CASSQHGGGPSNEQFF. As DNA, the CDR3 is TGTGCCAGCAGCCAGCATGGGGGGGGGCCGTCCAATGAGCAGTTCTTC. This chain connects TRBV3-1 (or the pseudogene TRBV3-2) to TRBJ2-1; the D gene is possibly TRBD2 (7 bases). The CDR3 has 16 amino acids. V was pared by 3 bases and J by 6 bases, with 18 bases between. CDR1 is LGHDT, CDR2 YNNKEL, per germline (reference sequence).

Details on this clone: Mismatch with germline at one junction end may stem from a read error. J is TRBJ1-5 and V is TRBV19; D perhaps matches TRBD1 (5 bases). CDR3 length equals 14 residues. Germline assignment: CDR1 LNHDA and CDR2 SQIVND (reference sequence). CDR3 protein: CASSMGQGKQPQHF. In nucleotides, the CDR3 is TGTGCCAGTAGTATGGGGCAGGGCAAGCAGCCCCAGCATTTT.

This clone was observed a few times. The V and J genes are TRBV5-1 and TRBJ1-1, with D tentatively TRBD1 (5 bases). V was cut by 4 bases and J by 6 bases, with 28 bases left in between. Germline values: CDR1 SGHRS, CDR2 YFSETQ. The CDR3 covers 18 residues. The CDR3 DNA sequence: TGCGCCAGCAGCCCCCAAGGTAGTCGGGGGATGAAACCGGCTGAAGCTTTCTTT. Protein product: CASSPQGSRGMKPAEAFF.

The V call is TRBV6-5, the J call TRBJ1-2; D unclear. The germline gives CDR1 MNHEY, CDR2 SVGAGI. The length of the CDR3 is 15 residues. Trimming cost V 6 bases and J 2 bases, with 16 bases left between them. CDR3: CASSPRRGPNYGYTF. The CDR3 nucleotides read TGTGCCAGCAGCCCAAGACGAGGCCCCAACTATGGCTACACCTTC.

The CDR3 DNA reads as TGTGCCAGCAGTTACTGGGGACAGGGCAACACTGAAGCTTTCTTT. Amino acids: CASSYWGQGNTEAFF. The V call is TRBV6-5, the J call TRBJ1-1; 9 nucleotides align to TRBD1. The CDR3 runs 15 residues. With 1 base clipped from V and 2 bases from J, the junction kept 2 bases outside the gene matches. The germline V gene encodes CDR1 MNHEY and CDR2 SVGAGI.

V gene TRBV4-3 combines with J gene TRBJ2-3; TRBD2 agrees at 9 bases. V lost 0 bases to trimming and J lost 6 bases; unmatched junction nucleotides: 10. Germline CDR1 is LGHNA and CDR2 is YSLEER. The CDR3 sequence is 17 residues long. The CDR3 coding sequence is TGCGCCAGCAGCCAAGATTACAGCGGGGGGTTATTGGATACGCAGTATTTT. It encodes CASSQDYSGGLLDTQYF.